This TCR beta chain was retrieved from a study of regulatory T cells in long-lasting Graves disease. Study information: Persistent Graves' disease required over 5 years of antithyroid drugs and positive TSH receptor antibodies.

The CDR3 runs to 12 residues. Germline V gene lookup returns CDR1 SGDLS and CDR2 YYNGEE. Trimming removed 3 bases from V and 7 bases from J, with 5 bases in between. Noted time point: persistent/refractory GD, antithyroid drugs over 5 years with positive TRAb. Preparation of the TCR library used RNA extracted from PBMCs. Each of the patients was recruited from an endocrinology department situated in Xi'an, China. There are many counts of this clonotype. Building the TCR beta libraries relied on iRepertoire HTBI primers, and CDR3 regions underwent Arm-PCR. Each CDR3 protein is one row after TCRdb ran MiXCR on the multiplex PCR reads. Of roughly 360,000 distinct CDR3 sequences in the sample, approximately 25% were seen once.

The receptor was derived from a woman in her thirties or forties with Graves disease. The sample here was peripheral blood mononuclear cells (PBMCs), taken when the disease was refractory, from a patient treated with antithyroid drugs. The V and J genes are TRBV9 and TRBJ1-6; D remains ambiguous. DNA of the CDR3: TGTGCCAGCAGCGGCTCGAATTCACCCCTCCACTTT. This translates into CASSGSNSPLHF.